These T cell receptor beta chains were read from a single sample in a study of Ad26.COV2.S vaccination and SARS-CoV-2 variants. Sequencing was performed with immunoSEQ multiplex PCR; in TCRdb, only in-frame clones are kept and a portion is missing. The data show approximately 410,000 clones, 88% seen once. The material was peripheral blood, obtained in a trial of Ad26.COV2.S vaccine versus placebo. The receptor source for this set is a person between 18 and 59 years old who received the Ad26.COV2.S COVID-19 vaccine or a placebo. Both conserved end residues are part of each CDR3. The D gene is left open where the match is weak. Only some rows state a clone size, as once, few, many or a class for expanded clones.

J gene	clone size	V gene	D gene	CDR3 protein	CDR3 DNA
TRBJ2-5	-	TRBV7-2	-	CASGVVGGGQETQYF	TGTGCCAGCGGGGTGGTAGGAGGGGGGCAAGAGACCCAGTACTTC
TRBJ2-7	-	TRBV7-8	-	CASSLASKLDRRHYEQYF	TGTGCCAGCAGCTTAGCATCCAAACTGGACAGACGACACTACGAGCAGTACTTC
TRBJ1-2	-	TRBV2	TRBD1	CASSETAGQGKEGGYTF	TGTGCCAGCAGTGAAACCGCCGGACAGGGGAAGGAGGGCGGCTACACCTTC
TRBJ1-2	-	TRBV11-1	-	CASSLAPSTANYGYTF	TGTGCCAGCAGCTTAGCGCCGTCAACAGCTAACTATGGCTACACCTTC
TRBJ2-3	-	TRBV7-3	TRBD1	CASSHGRGQDTQYF	TGTGCCAGCAGCCACGGCAGGGGGCAGGATACGCAGTATTTT
TRBJ2-1	-	TRBV24-1	TRBD1	CATSALERGLNEQFF	TGTGCCACCAGTGCCCTTGAGAGGGGGCTGAATGAGCAGTTCTTC
TRBJ2-5	-	TRBV6-4	-	CASSPESGGEETQYF	TGTGCCAGCAGCCCCGAAAGCGGAGGCGAAGAGACCCAGTACTTC
TRBJ2-7	-	TRBV5-4	TRBD1	CASSITGGPYEQYF	TGTGCCAGCAGCATAACAGGGGGGCCTTACGAGCAGTACTTC
TRBJ1-1	-	TRBV28	-	CASSFRTGRGAFF	TGTGCCAGCAGTTTCCGAACTGGAAGGGGAGCTTTCTTT
TRBJ2-2	once	TRBV19	-	CASSMETASNTGELFF	TGTGCCAGTAGTATGGAGACAGCCTCGAACACCGGGGAGCTGTTTTTT
TRBJ2-2	-	TRBV4-3	-	CASSQGRTVNTGELFF	TGCGCCAGCAGCCAGGGCCGGACAGTGAACACCGGGGAGCTGTTTTTT
TRBJ2-7	once	TRBV24-1	-	CATSDNQGSYEQYF	TGTGCCACCAGTGATAATCAGGGATCCTACGAGCAGTACTTC
TRBJ1-4	-	TRBV14	-	CASSRGLNEKLFF	TGTGCCAGCAGCCGCGGTCTTAATGAAAAACTGTTTTTT
TRBJ2-6	once	TRBV27	-	CASSLLGNSGANVLTF	TGTGCCAGCAGCCTACTAGGGAACTCTGGGGCCAACGTCCTGACTTTC
TRBJ2-2	-	TRBV7-3	-	CASSLIGSTGELFF	TGTGCCAGCAGCTTAATAGGCTCAACCGGGGAGCTGTTTTTT
TRBJ2-7	-	TRBV28	-	CASSWRDGFNYEQYF	TGTGCCAGCAGTTGGCGGGACGGCTTTAACTACGAGCAGTACTTC
TRBJ2-3	-	TRBV5-1	-	CASSLGGLTDTQYF	TGCGCCAGCAGCTTGGGGGGTTTGACAGATACGCAGTATTTT
TRBJ1-4	-	TRBV19	TRBD1	CASSAGTGFEKLFF	TGTGCCAGTAGTGCCGGGACAGGTTTTGAAAAACTGTTTTTT
TRBJ2-2	-	TRBV20-1	-	CSASDWAGRTGELFF	TGCAGTGCTAGTGATTGGGCGGGGCGGACCGGGGAGCTGTTTTTT
TRBJ2-1	once	TRBV7-9	-	CASSLGRGLSSYNEQFF	TGTGCCAGCAGCTTAGGACGGGGGCTGAGCTCCTACAATGAGCAGTTCTTC
TRBJ2-1	-	TRBV25-1	TRBD1	CASSEYRGGQKYNEQFF	TGTGCCAGCAGTGAATATAGAGGGGGACAGAAATACAATGAGCAGTTCTTC
TRBJ2-1	-	TRBV19	-	CASISEANEQFF	TGTGCCAGTATTTCAGAGGCCAATGAGCAGTTCTTC
TRBJ1-2	few	TRBV20-1	-	CSASNPYGYTF	TGCAGTGCTAGCAATCCTTACGGCTACACCTTC
TRBJ1-2	-	TRBV6-6	-	CASSYSTGTANF	TGTGCCAGCAGTTACTCGACCGGAACCGCCAACTTC
TRBJ2-7	-	TRBV14	-	CASSQGPGSYEQYF	TGTGCCAGCAGCCAAGGTCCAGGCTCCTACGAGCAGTACTTC
TRBJ2-7	-	TRBV7-6	TRBD2	CASSSSGGGTYEQYF	TGTGCCAGCAGCTCTAGCGGGGGGGGAACGTACGAGCAGTACTTC
TRBJ2-1	-	TRBV27	-	CASSFAGFGYEQFF	TGTGCCAGCAGTTTTGCAGGGTTCGGCTATGAGCAGTTCTTC
TRBJ1-1	-	TRBV12-3/TRBV12-4	-	CASSFSHTEAFF	TGTGCCAGCAGTTTCAGTCACACTGAAGCTTTCTTT
TRBJ1-2	-	TRBV7-2	TRBD1	CASSLLTGHGYTF	TGTGCCAGCAGCTTACTGACAGGGCATGGCTACACCTTC
TRBJ2-1	-	TRBV13	-	CASSPPKGGYNEQFF	TGTGCCAGCAGCCCCCCGAAGGGAGGCTACAATGAGCAGTTCTTC
TRBJ2-2	-	TRBV10-1	TRBD1	CASSVGQGITGELFF	TGCGCCAGCAGCGTTGGACAGGGGATCACCGGGGAGCTGTTTTTT
TRBJ2-2	-	TRBV4-3	-	CASSQETGKTGELFF	TGCGCCAGCAGCCAGGAAACGGGGAAAACCGGGGAGCTGTTTTTT
TRBJ2-2	-	TRBV7-2	-	CASSLGVLGGELFF	TGTGCCAGCAGCCTCGGGGTGTTGGGCGGGGAGCTGTTTTTT
TRBJ1-4	-	TRBV11-2	-	CASSVTGSANEKLFF	TGTGCCAGCAGCGTAACAGGGTCAGCTAATGAAAAACTGTTTTTT
TRBJ2-1	few	TRBV19	TRBD2	CASSSRTSGGYNEQFF	TGTGCCAGTAGTTCCCGGACTAGCGGGGGTTACAATGAGCAGTTCTTC
TRBJ1-2	-	TRBV5-4	-	CASSHPDVINYGYTF	TGTGCCAGCAGCCACCCTGATGTGATTAACTATGGCTACACCTTC
TRBJ2-3	once	TRBV7-2	TRBD2	CASSLGSSGGNTDTQYF	TGTGCCAGCAGCTTAGGATCTAGCGGGGGAAACACAGATACGCAGTATTTT
TRBJ1-5	-	TRBV7-9	TRBD1	CASSLEGTGSGWQPQHF	TGTGCCAGCAGCTTAGAGGGGACAGGTTCTGGCTGGCAGCCCCAGCATTTT
TRBJ2-1	-	TRBV7-9	TRBD2	CASRGGAGGPIGQFF	TGTGCCAGCAGAGGCGGAGCGGGGGGGCCTATAGGGCAGTTCTTC
TRBJ2-1	once	TRBV7-6	TRBD1	CASSTGQGAVDEQFF	TGTGCCAGCAGCACGGGACAGGGGGCGGTAGATGAGCAGTTCTTC
TRBJ1-5	-	TRBV5-6	TRBD1	CASSSVGQGNQPQHF	TGTGCCAGCAGCTCAGTGGGACAGGGCAATCAGCCCCAGCATTTT
TRBJ2-3	-	TRBV11-2	-	CASSSMSDTQYF	TGTGCCAGCAGCTCCATGTCAGATACGCAGTATTTT
TRBJ1-5	-	TRBV1	-	CTSSQDFSRGDSNQPQHF	TGCACCAGCAGCCAAGATTTTAGCAGGGGGGATAGCAATCAGCCCCAGCATTTT
TRBJ1-4	-	TRBV5-4	TRBD1	CASSFSGDSEKLFF	TGTGCCAGCAGCTTCTCCGGGGACAGTGAAAAACTGTTTTTT
TRBJ2-5	-	TRBV27	TRBD1	CASSLTNRGRETQYF	TGTGCCAGCAGTTTAACCAACAGGGGGCGGGAGACCCAGTACTTC
TRBJ2-3	-	TRBV10-3	-	CAISVVRPSTDTQYF	TGTGCCATCAGTGTAGTGCGGCCTAGCACAGATACGCAGTATTTT
TRBJ1-2	-	TRBV15	-	CATSRDRGGGGYTF	TGTGCCACCAGCAGAGATAGGGGGGGAGGCGGCTACACCTTC
TRBJ2-7	once	TRBV19	TRBD1	CASSIEAGTGRNEQYF	TGTGCCAGTAGTATTGAGGCCGGGACAGGGCGGAACGAGCAGTACTTC
TRBJ2-3	-	TRBV29-1	-	CSVELRQYF	TGCAGCGTTGAGCTAAGGCAGTATTTT
TRBJ2-7	once	TRBV7-3	-	CASSLLGGQAYEQYF	TGTGCCAGCAGCTTACTCGGGGGGCAGGCTTACGAGCAGTACTTC
TRBJ1-1	once	TRBV27	-	CASSDREDTEAFF	TGTGCCAGCAGTGATCGTGAGGACACTGAAGCTTTCTTT
TRBJ2-2	-	TRBV4-1	-	CASSRGMNTGELFF	TGCGCCAGCAGCCGAGGAATGAACACCGGGGAGCTGTTTTTT
TRBJ2-1	-	TRBV6-2/TRBV6-3	TRBD2	CASSYSPWLAGGNNEQFF	TGTGCCAGCAGTTACTCTCCATGGCTAGCGGGGGGGAACAATGAGCAGTTCTTC
TRBJ2-2	-	TRBV24-1	-	CATSEGGSGTGELFF	TGTGCCACCAGTGAGGGTGGGTCAGGCACCGGGGAGCTGTTTTTT
TRBJ2-7	-	TRBV7-9	-	CASSLASRVPYEQYF	TGTGCCAGCAGCTTGGCGTCCAGGGTCCCCTACGAGCAGTACTTC
TRBJ2-2	once	TRBV12-3/TRBV12-4	-	CASSRGTGELFF	TGTGCCAGCAGTCGAGGGACCGGGGAGCTGTTTTTT
TRBJ2-3	once	TRBV30	TRBD2	CAWTGTSLGDTQYF	TGTGCCTGGACCGGGACTAGCTTGGGGGATACGCAGTATTTT
TRBJ1-6	once	TRBV28	-	CASLASNSPLHF	TGTGCCAGCCTTGCGTCGAATTCACCCCTCCACTTT
TRBJ1-5	-	TRBV30	-	CAWRGWQKGQPQHF	TGTGCCTGGAGGGGGTGGCAGAAAGGTCAGCCCCAGCATTTT
TRBJ2-3	-	TRBV5-6	-	CASSDRLSDTQYF	TGTGCCAGCAGCGATCGTCTGTCAGATACGCAGTATTTT